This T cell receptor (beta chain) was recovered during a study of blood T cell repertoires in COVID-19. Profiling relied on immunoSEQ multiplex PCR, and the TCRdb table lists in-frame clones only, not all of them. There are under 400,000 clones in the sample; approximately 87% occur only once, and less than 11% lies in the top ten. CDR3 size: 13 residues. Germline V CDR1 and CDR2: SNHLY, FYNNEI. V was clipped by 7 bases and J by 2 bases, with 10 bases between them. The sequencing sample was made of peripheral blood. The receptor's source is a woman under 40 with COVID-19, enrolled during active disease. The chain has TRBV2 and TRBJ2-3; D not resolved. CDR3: CASKARSTDTQYF. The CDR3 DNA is TGTGCCAGCAAGGCTAGATCCACAGATACGCAGTATTTT.